This record looks at one T cell receptor (beta chain) sequence and its context. The V end lost 4 bases, the J end lost 8 bases, and 12 bases lay between the germline ends. This CDR3 contains 12 residues. Germline lookup yields CDR1 SGHNT and CDR2 YYREEE (reference sequence). This sample is part of a study of blood T cell repertoires in COVID-19. The overall study: In each case, the material was cDNA or gDNA derived from T cells, B-cell-depleted T cells, or PBMCs.

The repertoire was sequenced with immunoSEQ multiplex PCR; TCRdb's copy has only in-frame clones and lacks some. Of roughly 410,000 clones in the sample, roughly 90% were seen once. Material: peripheral blood. The source is a middle-aged woman with COVID-19, enrolled during active disease. The V call is TRBV5-4, the J call TRBJ1-2, with no clear D. The CDR3 DNA is TGTGCCAGCAGCAAGGTAACAGTCGGCTACACCTTC. Translating it yields CASSKVTVGYTF.